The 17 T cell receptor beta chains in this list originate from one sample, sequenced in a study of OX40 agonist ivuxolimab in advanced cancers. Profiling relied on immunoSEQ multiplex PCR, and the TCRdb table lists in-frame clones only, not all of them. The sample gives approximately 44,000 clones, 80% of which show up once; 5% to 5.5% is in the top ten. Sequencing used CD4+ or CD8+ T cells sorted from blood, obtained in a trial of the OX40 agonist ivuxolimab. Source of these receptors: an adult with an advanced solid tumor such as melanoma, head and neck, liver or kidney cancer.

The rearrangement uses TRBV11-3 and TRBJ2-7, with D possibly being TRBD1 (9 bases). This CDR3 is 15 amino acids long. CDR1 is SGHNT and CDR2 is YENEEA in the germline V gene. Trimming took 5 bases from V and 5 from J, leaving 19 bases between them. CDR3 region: CASSPGGDRDHEQYF. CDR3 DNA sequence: TGTGCCAGCAGCCCGGGAGGGGACAGGGACCACGAGCAGTACTTC.

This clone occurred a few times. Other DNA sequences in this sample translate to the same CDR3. For the CDR3, the DNA is TGTGCCAGCAGCTTAGACACGTGGCAGTACTTC. Translating it yields CASSLDTWQYF. The chain couples TRBV7-9 to TRBJ2-7; no firm D call. The CDR3 is 11 residues long. CDR1 is SEHNR and CDR2 is FQNEAQ in the germline V gene (reference sequence). With 1 base removed from V and 9 bases from J, the gap between germline ends came to 7 bases.

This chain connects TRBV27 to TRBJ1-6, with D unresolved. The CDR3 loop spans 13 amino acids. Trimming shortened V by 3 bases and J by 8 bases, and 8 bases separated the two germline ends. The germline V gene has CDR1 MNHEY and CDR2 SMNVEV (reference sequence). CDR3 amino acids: CASSFGGDSPLHF. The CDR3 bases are TGTGCCAGCAGTTTTGGCGGGGATTCACCCCTCCACTTT.

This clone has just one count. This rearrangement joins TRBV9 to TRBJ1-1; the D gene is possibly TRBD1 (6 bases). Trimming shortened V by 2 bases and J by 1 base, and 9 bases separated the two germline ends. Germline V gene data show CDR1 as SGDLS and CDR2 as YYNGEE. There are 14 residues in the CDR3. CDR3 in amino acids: CASSVTGANTEAFF. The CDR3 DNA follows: TGTGCCAGCAGCGTGACAGGAGCGAACACTGAAGCTTTCTTT.

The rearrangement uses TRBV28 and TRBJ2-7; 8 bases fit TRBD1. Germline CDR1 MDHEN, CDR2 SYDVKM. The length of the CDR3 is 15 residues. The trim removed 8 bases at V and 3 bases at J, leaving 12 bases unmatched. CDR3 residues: CASRSAGTGLYEQYF. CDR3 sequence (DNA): TGTGCCAGCCGATCAGCCGGGACAGGCCTCTACGAGCAGTACTTC.

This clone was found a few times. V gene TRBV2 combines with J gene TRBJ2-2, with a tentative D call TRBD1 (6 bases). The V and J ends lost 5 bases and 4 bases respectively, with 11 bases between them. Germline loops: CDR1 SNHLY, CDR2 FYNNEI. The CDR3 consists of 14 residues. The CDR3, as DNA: TGTGCCAGCAGTCTTACAGGGCTCACCGGGGAGCTGTTTTTT. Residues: CASSLTGLTGELFF.

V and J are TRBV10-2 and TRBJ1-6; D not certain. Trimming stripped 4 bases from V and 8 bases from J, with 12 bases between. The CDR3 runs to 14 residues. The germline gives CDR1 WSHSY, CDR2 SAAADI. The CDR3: CASSAISSDSPLHF. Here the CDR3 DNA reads TGCGCCAGCAGTGCGATATCCTCAGATTCACCCCTCCACTTT.

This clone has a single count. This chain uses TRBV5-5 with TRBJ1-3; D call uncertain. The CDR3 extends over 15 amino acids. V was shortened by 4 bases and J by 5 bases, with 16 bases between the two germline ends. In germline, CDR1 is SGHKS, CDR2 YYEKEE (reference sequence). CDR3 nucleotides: TGTGCCAGCAGCCGGCATATCGAGTCCCGAAACACCATATATTTT. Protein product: CASSRHIESRNTIYF.

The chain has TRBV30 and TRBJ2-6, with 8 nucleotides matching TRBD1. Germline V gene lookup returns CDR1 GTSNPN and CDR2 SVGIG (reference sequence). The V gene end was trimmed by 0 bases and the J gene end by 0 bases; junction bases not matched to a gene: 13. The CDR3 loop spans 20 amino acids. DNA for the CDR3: TGTGCCTGGAGTGTACCTAATGGAGGGACAGGTATCTCTGGGGCCAACGTCCTGACTTTC. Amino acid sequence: CAWSVPNGGTGISGANVLTF.

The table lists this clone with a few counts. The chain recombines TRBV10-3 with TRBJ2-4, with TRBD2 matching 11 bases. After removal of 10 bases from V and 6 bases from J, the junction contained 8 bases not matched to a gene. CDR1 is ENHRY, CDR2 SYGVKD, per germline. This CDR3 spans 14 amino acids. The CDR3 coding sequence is TGTGCCAGCTCGACTAGCGGGAATACAAACATTCAGTACTTC. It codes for CASSTSGNTNIQYF.

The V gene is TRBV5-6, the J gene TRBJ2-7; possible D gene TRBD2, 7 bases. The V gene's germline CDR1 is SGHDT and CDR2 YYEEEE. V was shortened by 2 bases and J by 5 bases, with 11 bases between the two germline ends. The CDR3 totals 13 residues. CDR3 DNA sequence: TGTGCCAGCAGCTTCGGGGGGCGCGACGAGCAGTACTTC. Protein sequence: CASSFGGRDEQYF.

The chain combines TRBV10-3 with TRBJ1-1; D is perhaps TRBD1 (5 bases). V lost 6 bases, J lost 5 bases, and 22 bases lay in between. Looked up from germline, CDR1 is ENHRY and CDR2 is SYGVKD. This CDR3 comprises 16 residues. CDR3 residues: CAISPRAGGEGTEAFF. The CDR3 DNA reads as TGTGCCATCAGCCCCCGAGCGGGGGGGGAGGGAACTGAAGCTTTCTTT.

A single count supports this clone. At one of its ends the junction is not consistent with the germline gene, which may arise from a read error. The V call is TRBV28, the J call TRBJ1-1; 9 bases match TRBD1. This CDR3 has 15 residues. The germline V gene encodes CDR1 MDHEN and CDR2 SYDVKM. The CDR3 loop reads CASILQGARYTEAFF. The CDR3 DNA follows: TGTGCCAGCATTTTACAGGGGGCAAGGTACACTGAAGCTTTCTTT.

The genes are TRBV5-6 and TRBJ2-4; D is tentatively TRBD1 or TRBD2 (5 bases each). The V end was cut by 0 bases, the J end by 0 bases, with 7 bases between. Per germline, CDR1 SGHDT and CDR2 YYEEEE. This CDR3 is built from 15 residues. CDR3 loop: CASSLEGTAKNIQYF. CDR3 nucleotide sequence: TGTGCCAGCAGCTTGGAGGGGACAGCCAAAAACATTCAGTACTTC.

CDR3 in amino acids: CASSPEGDYGYTF. CDR3 DNA: TGTGCCAGCTCACCGGAGGGGGACTATGGCTACACCTTC. V usage is TRBV18 and J usage is TRBJ1-2; a possible D gene is TRBD1 (6 bases). The CDR3 length is 13 residues. Looked up from germline, CDR1 is KGHSH and CDR2 is LQKENI. Trimming cost V 3 bases and J 3 bases, with 8 bases left between them. Drawing the rest from reference TRBV18 and TRBJ1-2, the complete variable domain is NAGVMQNPRHLVRRRGQEARLRCSPMKGHSHVYWYRQLPEEGLKFMVYLQKENIIDESGMPKERFSAEFPKEGPSILRIQQVVRGDSAAYFCASSPEGDYGYTFGSGTRLTVV.

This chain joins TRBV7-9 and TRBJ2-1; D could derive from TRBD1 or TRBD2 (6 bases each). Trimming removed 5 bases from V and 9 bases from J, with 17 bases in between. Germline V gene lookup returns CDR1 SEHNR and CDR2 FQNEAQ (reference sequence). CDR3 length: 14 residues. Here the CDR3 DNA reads TGTGCCAGCAGCGCCCTCGGGGGCCACAGTGAGCAGTTCTTC. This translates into CASSALGGHSEQFF.

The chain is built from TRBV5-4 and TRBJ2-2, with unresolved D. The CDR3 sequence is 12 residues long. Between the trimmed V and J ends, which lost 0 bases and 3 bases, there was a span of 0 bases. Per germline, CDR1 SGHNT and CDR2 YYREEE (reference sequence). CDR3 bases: TGTGCCAGCAGCTTGGACACCGGGGAGCTGTTTTTT. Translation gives CASSLDTGELFF.